Listed below are T cell receptor beta chains from one sample, sequenced in a study of T cell changes during pregnancy in multiple sclerosis. The protocol was immunoSEQ multiplex PCR, while the TCRdb copy is restricted to in-frame clones and leaves out a portion. Among about 20,000 clones, 75% to 90% were seen once, and the ten largest hold around 19%. Source: CD8+ T cells from peripheral blood mononuclear cells, taken after pregnancy. The source is a female donor in good health, enrolled as a control in a pregnancy study. Each CDR3 is given with its conserved first and last residue. D genes are given only for firm matches. Not all rows give a size; the values are once, few, many and, for expanded clones, a class.

TRBJ2-5 . TRBD2 TRBV6-1 CASRFAGGQETQYF TGTGCCAGCAGATTCGCGGGGGGGCAAGAGACCCAGTACTTC
TRBJ2-1 . TRBD2 TRBV5-4 CASSDTSGGYNEQFF TGTGCCAGCAGCGACACTAGCGGGGGGTACAATGAGCAGTTCTTC
TRBJ2-5 . . TRBV13 CASSPRGGRWTQYF TGTGCCAGCAGCCCCCGAGGCGGCCGGTGGACCCAGTACTTC
TRBJ1-2 once . TRBV15 CATSRELRDYGYTF TGTGCCACCAGCAGAGAATTGAGAGATTATGGCTACACCTTC
TRBJ1-2 . . TRBV4-1 CASTEDNARYGYTF TGCGCCAGCACCGAGGACAACGCCCGTTATGGCTACACCTTC
TRBJ1-2 . TRBD1 TRBV4-3 CASSQGGQGNYGYTF TGCGCCAGCAGCCAAGGCGGACAGGGAAACTATGGCTACACCTTC
TRBJ2-5 . TRBD2 TRBV29-1 CSVVRGLAGVLVETQYF TGCAGCGTTGTTAGGGGACTAGCGGGAGTGTTGGTGGAGACCCAGTACTTC
TRBJ2-5 . . TRBV11-2 CASSLVEVLGTQYF TGTGCCAGCAGCTTAGTCGAGGTCCTAGGGACCCAGTACTTC
TRBJ2-1 . TRBD2 TRBV5-1 CASSPGLAGNDEQFF TGCGCCAGCAGCCCGGGACTAGCGGGAAACGATGAGCAGTTCTTC
TRBJ2-3 . TRBD2 TRBV9 CASGEASGAPTDTQYF TGTGCCAGCGGCGAGGCTAGCGGGGCGCCCACAGATACGCAGTATTTT
TRBJ1-1 . . TRBV5-8 CASSLAGEVTEAFF TGTGCCAGCAGCTTGGCGGGGGAGGTCACTGAAGCTTTCTTT
TRBJ1-2 . . TRBV10-3 CAAGRVDGYTF TGTGCGGCCGGCAGGGTCGACGGCTACACCTTC
TRBJ2-1 . . TRBV11-2 CASRQAGAEFF TGTGCCAGCCGTCAGGCGGGGGCAGAGTTCTTC
TRBJ2-7 . . TRBV28 CASTDSGDSYEQYF TGTGCCAGCACGGATTCAGGGGATAGCTACGAGCAGTACTTC
TRBJ2-7 once TRBD1 TRBV4-3 CASSQLTGGGQGEQYF TGCGCCAGCAGCCAACTGACAGGGGGCGGGCAAGGCGAGCAGTACTTC
TRBJ1-1 . TRBD1 TRBV4-1 CASSQDLSGTGGVDTEAFF TGCGCCAGCAGCCAAGATCTGTCGGGGACAGGGGGCGTAGACACTGAAGCTTTCTTT
TRBJ2-2 . TRBD2 TRBV15 CATGVGLADTGELFF TGTGCCACCGGGGTGGGACTAGCGGACACCGGGGAGCTGTTTTTT
TRBJ1-1 . . TRBV7-6 CASSSPGQNTEAFF TGTGCCAGCAGCTCCCCGGGACAGAACACTGAAGCTTTCTTT
TRBJ2-5 . TRBD2 TRBV7-9 CASSGLAGEETQYF TGTGCCAGCAGCGGCCTAGCGGGGGAAGAGACCCAGTACTTC
TRBJ1-1 . TRBD1 TRBV15 CATSQTGGDTEAFF TGTGCCACCAGCCAGACAGGGGGAGACACTGAAGCTTTCTTT
TRBJ2-7 . TRBD2 TRBV7-2 CASSLERVAGSLSYEQYF TGTGCCAGCAGCTTAGAGCGGGTAGCGGGAAGCCTCTCCTACGAGCAGTACTTC
TRBJ2-3 . . TRBV11-2 CASSASGSTDTQYF TGTGCCAGCAGCGCAAGCGGAAGCACAGATACGCAGTATTTT